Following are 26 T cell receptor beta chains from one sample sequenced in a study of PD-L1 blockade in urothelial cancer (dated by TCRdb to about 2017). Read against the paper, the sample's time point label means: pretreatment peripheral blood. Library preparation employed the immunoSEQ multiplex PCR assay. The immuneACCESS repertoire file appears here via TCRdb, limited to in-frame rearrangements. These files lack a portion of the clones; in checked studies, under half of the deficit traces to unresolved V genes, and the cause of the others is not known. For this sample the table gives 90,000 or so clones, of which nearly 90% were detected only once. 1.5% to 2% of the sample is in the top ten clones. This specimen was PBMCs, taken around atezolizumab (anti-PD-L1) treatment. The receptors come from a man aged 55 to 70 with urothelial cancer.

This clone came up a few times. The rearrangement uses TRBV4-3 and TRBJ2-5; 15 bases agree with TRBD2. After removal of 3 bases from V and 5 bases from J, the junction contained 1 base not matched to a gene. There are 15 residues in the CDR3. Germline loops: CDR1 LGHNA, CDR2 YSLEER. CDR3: CASSHGTSGRETQYF. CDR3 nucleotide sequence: TGCGCCAGCAGCCACGGGACTAGCGGGAGGGAGACCCAGTACTTC.

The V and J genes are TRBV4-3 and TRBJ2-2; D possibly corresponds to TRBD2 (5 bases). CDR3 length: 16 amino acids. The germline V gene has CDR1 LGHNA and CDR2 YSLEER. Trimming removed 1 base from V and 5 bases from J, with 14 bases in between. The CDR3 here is CASSQGRQTTTGELFF. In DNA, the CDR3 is TGCGCCAGCAGCCAAGGGAGGCAGACGACAACCGGGGAGCTGTTTTTT.

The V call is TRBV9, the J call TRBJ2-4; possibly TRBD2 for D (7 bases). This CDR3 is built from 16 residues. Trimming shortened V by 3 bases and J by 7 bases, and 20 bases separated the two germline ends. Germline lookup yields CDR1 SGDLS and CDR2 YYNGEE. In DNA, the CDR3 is TGTGCCAGCAGCGCCAGCGGGGAGGGGGGCTGGAACATTCAGTACTTC. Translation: CASSASGEGGWNIQYF.

The CDR3 DNA reads TGTGCCAGCAGCCCACCCGGGCTAGCGGGAGGCACCGGGGAGCTGTTTTTT. It specifies CASSPPGLAGGTGELFF. This chain links TRBV9 with TRBJ2-2, with 11 bases that match TRBD2. CDR3 size: 17 residues. V lost 4 bases and J lost 4; bases outside the gene matches: 9. Germline-derived CDR1 and CDR2 are SGDLS and YYNGEE.

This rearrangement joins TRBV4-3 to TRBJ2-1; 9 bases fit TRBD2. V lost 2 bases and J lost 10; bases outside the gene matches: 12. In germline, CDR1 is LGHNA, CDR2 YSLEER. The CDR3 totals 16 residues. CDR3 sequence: CASSQTSAGGPGEQFF. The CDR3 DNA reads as TGCGCCAGCAGCCAAACTTCGGCGGGGGGGCCGGGGGAGCAGTTCTTC.

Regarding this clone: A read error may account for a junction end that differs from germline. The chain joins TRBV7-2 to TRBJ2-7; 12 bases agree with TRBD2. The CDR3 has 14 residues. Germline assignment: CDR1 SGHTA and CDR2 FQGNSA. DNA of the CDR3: TGTGCCAGCAGCTTAGGGACTAGCGGGATAGTATCCAACTTC. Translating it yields CASSLGTSGIVSNF.

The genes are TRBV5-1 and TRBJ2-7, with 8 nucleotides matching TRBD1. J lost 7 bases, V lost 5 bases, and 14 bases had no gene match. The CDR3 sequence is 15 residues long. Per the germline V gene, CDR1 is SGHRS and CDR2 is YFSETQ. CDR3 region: CASRPTGAPSGEQYF. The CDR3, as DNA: TGCGCCAGCAGACCGACAGGGGCCCCCTCCGGGGAGCAGTACTTC. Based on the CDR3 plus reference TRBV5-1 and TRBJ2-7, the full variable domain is KAGVTQTPRYLIKTRGQQVTLSCSPISGHRSVSWYQQTPGQGLQFLFEYFSETQRNKGNFPGRFSGRQFSNSRSEMNVSTLELGDSALYLCASRPTGAPSGEQYFGPGTRLTVT.

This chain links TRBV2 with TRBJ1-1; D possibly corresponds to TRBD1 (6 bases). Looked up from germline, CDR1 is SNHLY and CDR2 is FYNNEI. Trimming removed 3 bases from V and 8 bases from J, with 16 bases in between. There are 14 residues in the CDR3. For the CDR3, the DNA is TGTGCCAGCAGTGAGGGGACATGGAAGAGCGAAGCTTTCTTT. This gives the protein CASSEGTWKSEAFF.

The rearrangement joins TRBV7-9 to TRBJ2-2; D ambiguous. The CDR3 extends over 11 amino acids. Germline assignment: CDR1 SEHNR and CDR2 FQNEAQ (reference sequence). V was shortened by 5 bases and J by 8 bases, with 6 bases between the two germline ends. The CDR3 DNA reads TGTGCCAGCAGCGTGTTAGGGGAGCTGTTTTTT. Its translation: CASSVLGELFF.

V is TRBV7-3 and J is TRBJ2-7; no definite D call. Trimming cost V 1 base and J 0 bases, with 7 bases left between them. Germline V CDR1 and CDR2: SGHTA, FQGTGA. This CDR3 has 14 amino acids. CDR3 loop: CASSLSGSSYEQYF. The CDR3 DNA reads TGTGCCAGCAGCTTAAGTGGCAGCTCCTACGAGCAGTACTTC.

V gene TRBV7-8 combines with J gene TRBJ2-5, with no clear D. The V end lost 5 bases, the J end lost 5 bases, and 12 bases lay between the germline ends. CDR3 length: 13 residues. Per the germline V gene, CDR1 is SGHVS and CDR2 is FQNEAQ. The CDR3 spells CASSGELGETQYF. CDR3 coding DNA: TGTGCCAGCAGCGGCGAGCTCGGGGAGACCCAGTACTTC.

CDR3 protein: CASSVDAGASNEQFF. The DNA of the CDR3 is TGTGCCAGCAGCGTAGATGCGGGGGCCTCGAATGAGCAGTTCTTC. The gene calls are TRBV9 and TRBJ2-1; possible D gene TRBD2, 7 bases. The germline V and J ends were trimmed by 0 bases and 7 bases, with 14 bases remaining between them. CDR3 length: 15 amino acids. Germline V gene sequence: CDR1 SGDLS, CDR2 YYNGEE.

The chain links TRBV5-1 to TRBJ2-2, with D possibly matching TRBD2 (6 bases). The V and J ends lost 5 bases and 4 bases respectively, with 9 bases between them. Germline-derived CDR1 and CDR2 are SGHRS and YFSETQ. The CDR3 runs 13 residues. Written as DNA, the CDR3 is TGCGCCAGCAGGTCGGAGGGCACCGGGGAGCTGTTTTTT. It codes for CASRSEGTGELFF. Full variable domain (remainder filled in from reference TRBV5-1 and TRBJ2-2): KAGVTQTPRYLIKTRGQQVTLSCSPISGHRSVSWYQQTPGQGLQFLFEYFSETQRNKGNFPGRFSGRQFSNSRSEMNVSTLELGDSALYLCASRSEGTGELFFGEGSRLTVL.

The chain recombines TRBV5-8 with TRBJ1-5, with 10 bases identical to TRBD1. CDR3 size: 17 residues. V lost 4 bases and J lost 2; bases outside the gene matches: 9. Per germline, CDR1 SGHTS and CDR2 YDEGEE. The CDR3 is CASSKDRGRVGNQPQHF. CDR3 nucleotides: TGTGCCAGCAGCAAAGACAGGGGGCGGGTGGGCAATCAGCCCCAGCATTTT.

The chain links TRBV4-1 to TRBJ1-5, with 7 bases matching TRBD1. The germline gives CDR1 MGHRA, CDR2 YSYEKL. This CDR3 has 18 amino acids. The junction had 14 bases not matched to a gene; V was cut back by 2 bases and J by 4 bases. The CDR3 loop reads CASSQSTGVPNPNQPQHF. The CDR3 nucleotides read TGCGCCAGCAGCCAATCTACAGGGGTCCCCAACCCTAATCAGCCCCAGCATTTT.

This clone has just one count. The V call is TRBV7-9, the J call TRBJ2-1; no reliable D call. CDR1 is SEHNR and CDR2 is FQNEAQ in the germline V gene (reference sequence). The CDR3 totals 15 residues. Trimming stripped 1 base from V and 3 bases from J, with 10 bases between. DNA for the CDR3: TGTGCCAGCAGCTTAGGACTGATGAGCTACAATGAGCAGTTCTTC. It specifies CASSLGLMSYNEQFF.

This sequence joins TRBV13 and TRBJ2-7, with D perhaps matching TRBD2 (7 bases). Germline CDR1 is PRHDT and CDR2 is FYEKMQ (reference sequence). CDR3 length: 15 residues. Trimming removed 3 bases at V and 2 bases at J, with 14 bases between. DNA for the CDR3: TGTGCCAGCAGCTTGGCGGGGGCGCTCCCCTACGAGCAGTACTTC. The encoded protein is CASSLAGALPYEQYF. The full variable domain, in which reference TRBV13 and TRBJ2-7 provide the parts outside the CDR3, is AAGVIQSPRHLIKEKRETATLKCYPIPRHDTVYWYQQGPGQDPQFLISFYEKMQSDKGSIPDRFSAQQFSDYHSELNMSSLELGDSALYFCASSLAGALPYEQYFGPGTRLTVT.

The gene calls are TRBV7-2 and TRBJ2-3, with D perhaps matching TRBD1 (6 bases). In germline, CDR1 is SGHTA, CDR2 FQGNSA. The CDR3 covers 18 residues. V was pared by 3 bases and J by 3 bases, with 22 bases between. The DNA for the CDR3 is TGTGCCAGCAGCTTGGACTTCGCGGGCTATCAGGGGACAGATACGCAGTATTTT. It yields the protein CASSLDFAGYQGTDTQYF.

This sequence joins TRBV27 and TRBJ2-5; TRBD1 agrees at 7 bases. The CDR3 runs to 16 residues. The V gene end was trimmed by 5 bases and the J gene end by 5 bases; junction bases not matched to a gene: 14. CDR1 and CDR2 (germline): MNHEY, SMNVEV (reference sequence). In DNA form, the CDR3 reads TGTGCCAGCAGTGGGGACAGCACTTCAGTAGGGGAGACCCAGTACTTC. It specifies CASSGDSTSVGETQYF.

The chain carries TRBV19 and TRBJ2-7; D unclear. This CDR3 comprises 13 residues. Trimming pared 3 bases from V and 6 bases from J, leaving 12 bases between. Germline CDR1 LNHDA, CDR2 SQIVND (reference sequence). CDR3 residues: CASSMAGLSEQYF. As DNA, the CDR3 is TGTGCCAGTAGTATGGCAGGATTAAGCGAGCAGTACTTC.

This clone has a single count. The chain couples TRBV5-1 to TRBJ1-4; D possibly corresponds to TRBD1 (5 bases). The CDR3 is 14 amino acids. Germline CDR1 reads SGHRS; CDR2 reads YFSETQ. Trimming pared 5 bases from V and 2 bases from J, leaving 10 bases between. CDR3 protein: CASSLDSTNEKLFF. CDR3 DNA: TGCGCCAGCAGTCTCGACAGTACTAATGAAAAACTGTTTTTT.

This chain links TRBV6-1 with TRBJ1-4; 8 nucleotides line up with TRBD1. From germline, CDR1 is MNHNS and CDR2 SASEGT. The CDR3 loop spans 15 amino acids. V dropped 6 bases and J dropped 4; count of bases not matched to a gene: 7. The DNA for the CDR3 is TGTGCCAGCAGGAGGGACAGGACCGTTAATGAAAAACTGTTTTTT. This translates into CASRRDRTVNEKLFF.

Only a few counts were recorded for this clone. The CDR3 DNA reads as TGTGCCTGGAGTGGTGTTGGTGGGGGGGCGCGGGGCTACACCTTC. The encoded protein is CAWSGVGGGARGYTF. The genes are TRBV30 and TRBJ1-2; a possible D gene is TRBD1 (6 bases). The V gene lost 1 base and the J gene lost 8 bases, with 20 bases spanning the gap. In germline, CDR1 is GTSNPN, CDR2 SVGIG (reference sequence). The CDR3 spans 15 residues.

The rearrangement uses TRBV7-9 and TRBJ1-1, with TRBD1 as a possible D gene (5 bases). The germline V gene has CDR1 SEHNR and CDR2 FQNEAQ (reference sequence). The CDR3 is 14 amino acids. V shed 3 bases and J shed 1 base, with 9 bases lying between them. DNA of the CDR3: TGTGCCAGCAGCTTTCTGGGGCGGAACACTGAAGCTTTCTTT. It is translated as CASSFLGRNTEAFF.

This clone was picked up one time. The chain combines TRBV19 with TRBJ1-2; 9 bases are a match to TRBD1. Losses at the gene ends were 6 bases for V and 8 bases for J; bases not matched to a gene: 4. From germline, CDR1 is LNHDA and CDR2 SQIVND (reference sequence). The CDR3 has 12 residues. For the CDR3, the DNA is TGTGCCAGTAGACAGGGGGCTGGCGGCTACACCTTC. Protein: CASRQGAGGYTF.

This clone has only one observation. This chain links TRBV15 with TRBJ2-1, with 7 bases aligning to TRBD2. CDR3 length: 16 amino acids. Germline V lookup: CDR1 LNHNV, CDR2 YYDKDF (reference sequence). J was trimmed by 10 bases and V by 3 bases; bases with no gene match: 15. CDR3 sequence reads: CATSRASPGREGEQFF. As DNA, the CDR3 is TGTGCCACCAGCAGGGCCTCGCCGGGAAGGGAGGGGGAGCAGTTCTTC.